Below, 10 T cell receptor beta chains from the same sample are listed, as sequenced in a study of naive and memory T cell subsets. Study-level results: Especially in CD8 cells, naive repertoires contained a few larger clonotypes, possibly CD45RA-re-expressing memory cells.

No cognate antigen is known for these TCRs. The beta constant-region primer was an equimolar mix of two oligonucleotides covering TRBC1 and TRBC2. The ligated cDNA underwent four PCR rounds using SP2 and nested alpha and beta constant-region primers. One entry per CDR3 protein results from TCRdb running MiXCR on the UMI-ligation and nested PCR reads. The table shows about 160,000 distinct CDR3 sequences, with approximately 22% occurring only once. Material: naive CD4+ T cells from blood. Every receptor here comes from a human donor in good health.

This clonotype was counted a few times. The CDR3 coding sequence is TGTGCCAGCAGCAAAGGACCCGTTGAAGCTTTCTTT. This translates into CASSKGPVEAFF. This rearrangement joins TRBV5-4 to TRBJ1-1; unclear D gene. The germline V gene has CDR1 SGHNT and CDR2 YYREEE (reference sequence). The CDR3 spans 12 residues. Trimming stripped 4 bases from V and 7 bases from J, with 11 bases between. Based on the CDR3 plus reference TRBV5-4 and TRBJ1-1, the full variable domain is ETGVTQSPTHLIKTRGQQVTLRCSSQSGHNTVSWYQQALGQGPQFIFQYYREEENGRGNFPPRFSGLQFPNYSSELNVNALELDDSALYLCASSKGPVEAFFGQGTRLTVV.

The table lists this clonotype with many counts. The chain combines TRBV15 with TRBJ2-1, with D maybe TRBD2 (6 bases). CDR3 length: 15 residues. Trimming shortened V by 0 bases and J by 2 bases, and 8 bases separated the two germline ends. Per the germline V gene, CDR1 is LNHNV and CDR2 is YYDKDF (reference sequence). The CDR3 DNA sequence: TGTGCCACCAGCAGAGAGCGGGGCCCCTACAATGAGCAGTTCTTC. Protein product: CATSRERGPYNEQFF.

V and J are TRBV15 and TRBJ2-6, with D possibly being TRBD1 (5 bases). The CDR3 length is 16 residues. V was cut by 8 bases and J by 2 bases, with 16 bases left in between. CDR1 and CDR2 from the germline V gene are LNHNV and YYDKDF (reference sequence). CDR3 bases: TGTGCCACCCGAACTGGACAAACTGCTGGGGCCAACGTCCTGACTTTC. Encoded protein: CATRTGQTAGANVLTF.

The rearrangement links TRBV10-3 to TRBJ2-7, with D tentatively TRBD2 (6 bases). V shed 3 bases and J shed 4 bases, with 10 bases lying between them. The CDR3 runs 13 residues. The germline CDR1 and CDR2 sequences are ENHRY and SYGVKD. The CDR3 bases are TGTGCCATCAGTGACGGACTAAAATACGAGCAGTACTTC. Protein: CAISDGLKYEQYF.

This chain links TRBV7-3 with TRBJ2-1, with D possibly being TRBD2 (5 bases). The CDR3 contains 14 residues. Per the germline V gene, CDR1 is SGHTA and CDR2 is FQGTGA. Trimming took 0 bases from V and 9 from J, leaving 12 bases between them. The DNA for the CDR3 is TGTGCCAGCAGCTTAACTAGGTCTAGCAGTGAGCAGTTCTTC. Translating it yields CASSLTRSSSEQFF.

The CDR3 nucleotides read TGTGCCAGCAGCGAAACCGGGACAGGAAGGAATGAGCAGTTCTTC. Residues: CASSETGTGRNEQFF. This chain links TRBV7-8 with TRBJ2-1, with 8 nucleotides matching TRBD1. The J segment lost 7 bases and the V segment lost 5 bases, leaving 10 bases of the junction unmatched. CDR1 SGHVS and CDR2 FQNEAQ come from the germline V gene. The CDR3 runs to 15 residues.

This clonotype was counted a few times. The V and J genes are TRBV5-1 and TRBJ2-1, with D maybe TRBD1 (5 bases). Germline CDR1 and CDR2: SGHRS and YFSETQ. CDR3 length: 16 residues. Trimming stripped 1 base from V and 1 base from J, with 12 bases between. CDR3 loop: CASSLFAGSSYNEQFF. The CDR3 DNA follows: TGCGCCAGCAGCTTGTTCGCAGGGTCGTCCTACAATGAGCAGTTCTTC.

This clonotype was seen just once. The rearrangement links TRBV20-1 to TRBJ2-3; the match to TRBD2 covers 7 bases. CDR1 and CDR2 from the germline V gene are DFQATT and SNEGSKA (reference sequence). Unmatched junction bases numbered 7, after V lost 6 bases and J lost 4 bases. The CDR3 has 13 residues. Here the CDR3 reads CSAIRDYSDTQYF. CDR3 bases: TGCAGTGCAATCCGGGACTATTCAGATACGCAGTATTTT.

This clonotype was seen just once. This chain links TRBV7-2 with TRBJ2-2; 8 bases are a match to TRBD2. From germline, CDR1 is SGHTA and CDR2 FQGNSA. This CDR3 spans 15 amino acids. The trim removed 6 bases at V and 2 bases at J, leaving 5 bases unmatched. CDR3 amino acids: CASRPLAGNTGELFF. In DNA, the CDR3 is TGTGCCAGCAGACCATTAGCGGGAAACACCGGGGAGCTGTTTTTT.

This clonotype was counted only a few times. The V gene is TRBV5-1, the J gene TRBJ2-1; TRBD2 might be the D (6 bases). The CDR3 has 15 residues. CDR1 and CDR2 (germline): SGHRS, YFSETQ. Trimming stripped 2 bases from V and 5 bases from J, with 14 bases between. CDR3 loop: CASSFEGLDNNEQFF. The CDR3 DNA sequence: TGCGCCAGCAGCTTCGAGGGACTCGATAACAATGAGCAGTTCTTC.